What follows is one T cell receptor (beta chain) and its context. Its antigen is still unknown. These data are taken from a study of T cell responses to AZD1222 COVID-19 vaccine. The study's findings and limits: Donors in the cohort were predominantly white British and more often female, and clonal diversity was possibly underestimated. Only after the peak T cell response were repertoires sampled.

Pooled in the analysis were second doses at about 4 or about 12 weeks. The germline gives CDR1 DFQATT, CDR2 SNEGSKA (reference sequence). Unmatched junction bases numbered 2, after V lost 5 bases and J lost 8 bases. The CDR3 extends over 10 amino acids. Using immunoSEQ multiplex PCR, the repertoire was profiled, and TCRdb retains in-frame clones only, with some absent. This table holds 95,000 to 100,000 clones, approximately 84% found once. V and J are TRBV20-1 and TRBJ1-2; 7 bases are shared with TRBD1. The sequence came from an adult who received the AZD1222 COVID-19 vaccine. The sample consisted of peripheral blood, taken 28 days after the second AZD1222 dose. The CDR3: CSARGGGYTF. The CDR3 DNA follows: TGCAGTGCTCGAGGGGGCGGCTACACCTTC.